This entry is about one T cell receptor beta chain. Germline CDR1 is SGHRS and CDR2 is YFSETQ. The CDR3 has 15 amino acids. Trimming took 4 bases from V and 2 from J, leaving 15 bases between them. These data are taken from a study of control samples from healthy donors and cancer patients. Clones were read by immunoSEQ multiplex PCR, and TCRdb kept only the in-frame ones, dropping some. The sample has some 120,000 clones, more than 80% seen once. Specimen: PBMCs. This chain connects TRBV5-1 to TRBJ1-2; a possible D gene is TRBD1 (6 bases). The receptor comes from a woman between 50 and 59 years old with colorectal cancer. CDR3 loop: CASSPTGQTNYGYTF. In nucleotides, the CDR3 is TGCGCCAGCAGCCCTACTGGACAGACCAACTATGGCTACACCTTC.